This T cell receptor beta chain was recovered during a study of blood T cell repertoires in COVID-19. Study information: In each case, the material was cDNA or gDNA derived from T cells, B-cell-depleted T cells, or PBMCs.

Original handling: By means of reference gene primer amplification, nucleated cell counts were estimated. Generated by immunoSEQ multiplex PCR, the TCRdb table keeps only in-frame clones and is missing some. D and trimming come from the DNA, and the V and J calls and clone size come from that table. The sample records 110,000 or so clones, approximately 85% being singletons. V was clipped by 3 bases and J by 5 bases; unmatched bases: 3. Germline CDR1 reads SEHNR; CDR2 reads FQNEAQ (reference sequence). The CDR3 has 15 residues. As regards this clone: The sample has other DNA sequences that encode this CDR3 too.

The sequencing input was peripheral blood. This receptor was obtained from a woman aged 55 to 70 with COVID-19, enrolled during active disease. The chain has TRBV7-9 and TRBJ2-3; 12 bases agree with TRBD2. CDR3 nucleotides: TGTGCCAGCAGCTTGCTAGCGGGGGGGCAAGATACGCAGTATTTT. It specifies CASSLLAGGQDTQYF.